The 30 T cell receptor beta chains reported below all come from one sample, sequenced in a study of T cell responses to AZD1222 COVID-19 vaccine. Some clones are missing from TCRdb's copy, which holds only in-frame ones; the method was immunoSEQ multiplex PCR. The data show some 110,000 clones, around 88% seen once. This material consisted of peripheral blood, taken 28 days after the second AZD1222 dose. These receptors came from an adult who received the AZD1222 COVID-19 vaccine.

The J gene is TRBJ1-1, the V gene TRBV7-8, with a possible D match to TRBD1 (5 bases). The length of the CDR3 is 14 residues. Germline V CDR1 and CDR2: SGHVS, FQNEAQ. With 5 bases removed from V and 5 bases from J, the gap between germline ends came to 15 bases. This CDR3 reads CASSPRRGRTEAFF. For the CDR3, the DNA is TGTGCCAGCAGCCCCCGGAGGGGCAGGACTGAAGCTTTCTTT.

This chain connects TRBV25-1 to TRBJ1-2; 7 positions agree with TRBD1. Germline CDR1 and CDR2: MGHDK and SYGVNS. This CDR3 is built from 16 residues. V was clipped by 4 bases and J by 2 bases; unmatched bases: 10. Here the CDR3 reads CASSAPRQGGNYGYTF. The CDR3 DNA sequence: TGTGCCAGCAGTGCCCCACGACAGGGCGGCAACTATGGCTACACCTTC.

This chain links TRBV7-2 with TRBJ2-7; TRBD2 aligns across 10 bases. CDR1 is SGHTA, CDR2 FQGNSA, per germline. With 5 bases clipped from V and 3 bases from J, the junction kept 16 bases outside the gene matches. The CDR3 spans 18 residues. The CDR3 spells CASSTAGTSVTGSYEQYF. CDR3 DNA: TGTGCCAGCAGCACTGCCGGGACTAGCGTAACAGGGAGCTACGAGCAGTACTTC.

The chain has TRBV27 and TRBJ2-7; 7 nucleotides align to TRBD1. The junction had 3 bases not matched to a gene; V was cut back by 5 bases and J by 2 bases. Germline CDR1 is MNHEY and CDR2 is SMNVEV (reference sequence). This CDR3 is 13 amino acids long. The CDR3 nucleotides read TGTGCCAGCAGTGCCCAGGGGGCCTACGAGCAGTACTTC. Its protein product is CASSAQGAYEQYF.

The chain has TRBV7-3 and TRBJ1-1; 8 nucleotides match TRBD1. J lost 4 bases, V lost 6 bases, and 10 bases had no gene match. In germline, CDR1 is SGHTA, CDR2 FQGTGA. CDR3 length: 15 amino acids. The CDR3 protein is CASSRQAGGGTEAFF. For the CDR3, the DNA is TGTGCCAGCAGTCGTCAGGCAGGGGGCGGCACTGAAGCTTTCTTT. The entire variable domain, with the rest obtained from reference TRBV7-3 and TRBJ1-1, is as follows: GAGVSQTPSNKVTEKGKYVELRCDPISGHTALYWYRQSLGQGPEFLIYFQGTGAADDSGLPNDRFFAVRPEGSVSTLKIQRTERGDSAVYLCASSRQAGGGTEAFFGQGTRLTVV.

The V and J genes are TRBV9 and TRBJ1-2; TRBD1 matches at 12 bases. V was pared by 5 bases and J by 0 bases, with 8 bases of the junction left unmatched. The CDR3 length is 17 residues. CDR1 and CDR2 (germline): SGDLS, YYNGEE. CDR3: CASRDRGQGATNYGYTF. The CDR3 DNA is TGTGCCAGCAGAGACCGGGGACAGGGGGCGACTAACTATGGCTACACCTTC.

The V call is TRBV5-1, the J call TRBJ1-4; TRBD1 might be the D (5 bases). Trimming pared 4 bases from V and 0 bases from J, leaving 10 bases between. From germline, CDR1 is SGHRS and CDR2 YFSETQ. This CDR3 is built from 15 residues. This CDR3 reads CASSGRESTNEKLFF. The CDR3 DNA follows: TGCGCCAGCAGCGGCAGGGAGTCAACTAATGAAAAACTGTTTTTT.

The chain recombines TRBV15 with TRBJ2-5, with D tentatively TRBD1 or TRBD2 (7 bases each). Germline loops: CDR1 LNHNV, CDR2 YYDKDF (reference sequence). Trimming took off 0 bases at V and 6 bases at J, with 17 bases between the two ends. The CDR3 has 16 amino acids. The CDR3: CATSRDFGEGAKTQYF. CDR3 bases: TGTGCCACCAGCAGAGATTTTGGGGAGGGGGCGAAGACCCAGTACTTC.

The rearrangement links TRBV7-9 to TRBJ1-2; the match to TRBD1 covers 7 bases. This CDR3 is built from 13 residues. V lost 5 bases, J lost 7 bases, and 7 bases stayed unmatched. CDR1 and CDR2 (germline): SEHNR, FQNEAQ (reference sequence). Here the CDR3 reads CASSTTGDRGYTF. CDR3 nucleotide sequence: TGTGCCAGCAGCACCACAGGGGATCGTGGCTACACCTTC.

The chain links TRBV5-4 to TRBJ1-4, with 7 bases that match TRBD1. Germline CDR1 SGHNT, CDR2 YYREEE (reference sequence). This CDR3 contains 13 residues. Trimming at V came to 9 bases and at J to 4 bases, leaving 6 bases not matched to a gene. The CDR3 coding sequence is TGTGCCATTTCACGGGACAGTAATGAAAAACTGTTTTTT. Translation gives CAISRDSNEKLFF.

There are a few counts of this clone. This chain joins TRBV20-1 and TRBJ2-5; TRBD1 or TRBD2 may be the D gene (5 bases each). Trimming shortened V by 3 bases and J by 5 bases, and 16 bases separated the two germline ends. CDR3 size: 14 residues. CDR1 DFQATT and CDR2 SNEGSKA come from the germline V gene (reference sequence). The CDR3 loop is CSASPGLVGETQYF. CDR3 nucleotides: TGCAGTGCTAGTCCGGGGCTGGTTGGGGAGACCCAGTACTTC.

The chain couples TRBV6-5 to TRBJ2-3; 9 bases match TRBD2. V shed 4 bases, J shed 6 bases, and the junction held 5 bases outside the gene matches. Germline V gene sequence: CDR1 MNHEY, CDR2 SVGAGI. This CDR3 comprises 14 residues. The CDR3 DNA is TGTGCCAGCAGTTCTGGCGGGAGGGCTGATACGCAGTATTTT. This translates into CASSSGGRADTQYF.

The chain's CDR3 is CASSLSLPLYTF. The CDR3 nucleotides are TGTGCCAGCAGTTTATCGCTCCCTCTCTACACCTTC. The chain uses TRBV12-3 or TRBV12-4 and TRBJ1-2; unclear D gene. With 2 bases removed from V and 10 bases from J, the gap between germline ends came to 11 bases. The CDR3 extends over 12 amino acids.

The V and J genes are TRBV5-1 and TRBJ2-3, with TRBD2 identical over 7 bases. CDR1 is SGHRS, CDR2 YFSETQ, per germline. The CDR3 is 15 residues long. V shed 5 bases and J 0 bases; nucleotides not matched to a gene: 6. The CDR3 DNA reads as TGCGCCAGCAGTCGGGACTACCCTAGCACAGATACGCAGTATTTT. Amino acids: CASSRDYPSTDTQYF. Filled out from reference TRBV5-1 and TRBJ2-3, the complete variable domain reads KAGVTQTPRYLIKTRGQQVTLSCSPISGHRSVSWYQQTPGQGLQFLFEYFSETQRNKGNFPGRFSGRQFSNSRSEMNVSTLELGDSALYLCASSRDYPSTDTQYFGPGTRLTVL.

CDR3 sequence reads: CASSLTGQSPLHF. CDR3 nucleotide sequence: TGTGCCAGCAGTTTGACAGGCCAATCACCCCTCCACTTT. This rearrangement joins TRBV12-3 or TRBV12-4 to TRBJ1-6; possibly TRBD1 for D (6 bases). V lost 3 bases and J 10 bases, leaving 10 bases between the germline ends. The CDR3 covers 13 residues.

In its sample, this clone was seen a few times. The genes are TRBV28 and TRBJ2-7; D may be TRBD1 or TRBD2 (5 bases each). Germline lookup yields CDR1 MDHEN and CDR2 SYDVKM. The CDR3 is made up of 16 amino acids. V lost 2 bases and J lost 4, with 18 bases in between. CDR3 sequence: CASSLPLGPRPYEQYF. DNA for the CDR3: TGTGCCAGCAGTTTACCCCTGGGACCTCGGCCTTACGAGCAGTACTTC. Complete variable domain (other parts from reference TRBV28 and TRBJ2-7): DVKVTQSSRYLVKRTGEKVFLECVQDMDHENMFWYRQDPGLGLRLIYFSYDVKMKEKGDIPEGYSVSREKKERFSLILESASTNQTSMYLCASSLPLGPRPYEQYFGPGTRLTVT.

The chain recombines TRBV19 with TRBJ1-2; unclear D gene. The CDR3 is 11 amino acids. The germline V gene has CDR1 LNHDA and CDR2 SQIVND (reference sequence). Trimming pared 6 bases from V and 5 bases from J, leaving 7 bases between. CDR3 sequence (DNA): TGTGCCAGTAGAGAGTGGTATGGCTACACCTTC. Translating gives CASREWYGYTF.

The chain employs TRBV6-1 and TRBJ1-4, with D unclear. The germline gives CDR1 MNHNS, CDR2 SASEGT. The V gene lost 3 bases and the J gene lost 3 bases, with 11 bases spanning the gap. The CDR3 totals 15 residues. CDR3 coding DNA: TGTGCCAGCAGTGATACGGGGTCGGCTAATGAAAAACTGTTTTTT. It specifies CASSDTGSANEKLFF.

This chain uses TRBV28 with TRBJ1-4; D is undetermined. The length of the CDR3 is 15 residues. Trimming removed 11 bases from V and 0 bases from J, with 16 bases in between. Germline assignment: CDR1 MDHEN and CDR2 SYDVKM. The CDR3 DNA reads as TGTGCCGCCTCCGGGAGTGCCGCAACTAATGAAAAACTGTTTTTT. Encoded protein: CAASGSAATNEKLFF.

The rearrangement uses TRBV3-1 (or the pseudogene TRBV3-2) and TRBJ1-1; 8 bases line up with TRBD1. V lost 3 bases, J lost 5 bases, and 8 bases stayed unmatched. Germline V gene lookup returns CDR1 LGHDT and CDR2 YNNKEL (reference sequence). This CDR3 is 15 amino acids long. The CDR3 region has the DNA TGTGCCAGCAGCCACCTAACAGGGGGAGGTACTGAAGCTTTCTTT. Its protein product is CASSHLTGGGTEAFF.

As DNA, the CDR3 is TGTGCCAGCTCGCCGGAGCCCTCTGGAAACACCATATATTTT. Translating gives CASSPEPSGNTIYF. The J gene is TRBJ1-3, the V gene TRBV6-5; D uncertain. Germline CDR1 MNHEY, CDR2 SVGAGI. The V and J ends lost 8 bases and 0 bases respectively, with 11 bases between them. This CDR3 has 14 amino acids.

The chain couples TRBV27 to TRBJ1-5; D is ambiguous. The CDR3 extends over 15 amino acids. V was trimmed by 6 bases and J by 0 bases, leaving 12 bases between them. CDR1 is MNHEY, CDR2 SMNVEV, per germline (reference sequence). CDR3 DNA sequence: TGTGCCAGCAGCCTCACTAAACTTAGCAATCAGCCCCAGCATTTT. Protein sequence: CASSLTKLSNQPQHF.

The chain couples TRBV27 to TRBJ1-5; a possible D gene is TRBD1 (5 bases). V lost 6 bases, J lost 0 bases, and 15 bases lay in between. Germline V CDR1 and CDR2: MNHEY, SMNVEV (reference sequence). The CDR3 consists of 16 residues. CDR3 nucleotide sequence: TGTGCCAGCAGCCCTCGGCAGACAGATAGCAATCAGCCCCAGCATTTT. Protein sequence: CASSPRQTDSNQPQHF.

The chain combines TRBV4-2 with TRBJ2-1; TRBD1 might be the D (5 bases). The length of the CDR3 is 16 residues. V gave up 2 bases and J gave up 3 bases, with 14 bases separating them. Per the germline V gene, CDR1 is LGHNA and CDR2 is YNFKEQ. The CDR3 sequence is CASSQRQYQSYNEQFF. DNA for the CDR3: TGTGCCAGCAGCCAAAGACAGTACCAAAGCTACAATGAGCAGTTCTTC.

The J gene is TRBJ1-4, the V gene TRBV7-9, with 7 bases fitting TRBD1. Germline V gives CDR1 SEHNR, CDR2 FQNEAQ (reference sequence). The J segment lost 5 bases and the V segment lost 3 bases, leaving 6 bases of the junction unmatched. The CDR3 contains 15 residues. This CDR3 is CASSLDLTGNEKLFF. The CDR3 DNA is TGTGCCAGCAGCTTGGACTTGACAGGGAATGAAAAACTGTTTTTT.

The chain combines TRBV5-1 with TRBJ2-5, with a weak D call TRBD2 (6 bases). V lost 4 bases to trimming and J lost 3 bases, with 13 bases between them. CDR3 length: 14 residues. CDR1 is SGHRS and CDR2 is YFSETQ in the germline V gene. The CDR3 region is CASSTGLLEETQYF. CDR3 bases: TGCGCCAGCAGCACCGGACTACTAGAAGAGACCCAGTACTTC.

V and J are TRBV5-4 and TRBJ1-1; D remains ambiguous. Deletions cut 5 bases from V and 5 bases from J, with 10 bases between. The germline gives CDR1 SGHNT, CDR2 YYREEE (reference sequence). The CDR3 is 12 residues long. The CDR3: CASRPPGTEAFF. CDR3 bases: TGTGCCAGCAGGCCGCCGGGGACTGAAGCTTTCTTT. The variable domain in full, completed from reference TRBV5-4 and TRBJ1-1, reads ETGVTQSPTHLIKTRGQQVTLRCSSQSGHNTVSWYQQALGQGPQFIFQYYREEENGRGNFPPRFSGLQFPNYSSELNVNALELDDSALYLCASRPPGTEAFFGQGTRLTVV.

The rearrangement links TRBV4-3 to TRBJ1-5; D remains unclear. Germline CDR1 LGHNA, CDR2 YSLEER. The CDR3 runs to 15 residues. V was cut by 0 bases and J by 4 bases, with 10 bases left in between. The CDR3 protein is CASSQDLGLNQPQHF. CDR3 nucleotide sequence: TGCGCCAGCAGCCAAGATCTCGGTTTAAATCAGCCCCAGCATTTT.

This chain uses TRBV11-2 with TRBJ2-7; a possible D gene is TRBD1 (8 bases). Germline CDR1 and CDR2: SGHAT and FQNNGV. The CDR3 has 15 residues. V gave up 5 bases and J gave up 3 bases, with 17 bases separating them. The CDR3 loop is CASSNPTGGDYEQYF. CDR3 nucleotides: TGTGCCAGCAGCAATCCAACAGGGGGGGACTACGAGCAGTACTTC.

The gene calls are TRBV29-1 and TRBJ2-7; D is tentatively TRBD1 or TRBD2 (5 bases each). The CDR3 length is 14 residues. The V gene's germline CDR1 is SQVTM and CDR2 ANQGSEA. V was pared by 2 bases and J by 5 bases, with 16 bases between. The CDR3 reads CSVELGTRRDEQYF. The CDR3 bases are TGCAGCGTTGAATTGGGGACGCGAAGGGACGAGCAGTACTTC.